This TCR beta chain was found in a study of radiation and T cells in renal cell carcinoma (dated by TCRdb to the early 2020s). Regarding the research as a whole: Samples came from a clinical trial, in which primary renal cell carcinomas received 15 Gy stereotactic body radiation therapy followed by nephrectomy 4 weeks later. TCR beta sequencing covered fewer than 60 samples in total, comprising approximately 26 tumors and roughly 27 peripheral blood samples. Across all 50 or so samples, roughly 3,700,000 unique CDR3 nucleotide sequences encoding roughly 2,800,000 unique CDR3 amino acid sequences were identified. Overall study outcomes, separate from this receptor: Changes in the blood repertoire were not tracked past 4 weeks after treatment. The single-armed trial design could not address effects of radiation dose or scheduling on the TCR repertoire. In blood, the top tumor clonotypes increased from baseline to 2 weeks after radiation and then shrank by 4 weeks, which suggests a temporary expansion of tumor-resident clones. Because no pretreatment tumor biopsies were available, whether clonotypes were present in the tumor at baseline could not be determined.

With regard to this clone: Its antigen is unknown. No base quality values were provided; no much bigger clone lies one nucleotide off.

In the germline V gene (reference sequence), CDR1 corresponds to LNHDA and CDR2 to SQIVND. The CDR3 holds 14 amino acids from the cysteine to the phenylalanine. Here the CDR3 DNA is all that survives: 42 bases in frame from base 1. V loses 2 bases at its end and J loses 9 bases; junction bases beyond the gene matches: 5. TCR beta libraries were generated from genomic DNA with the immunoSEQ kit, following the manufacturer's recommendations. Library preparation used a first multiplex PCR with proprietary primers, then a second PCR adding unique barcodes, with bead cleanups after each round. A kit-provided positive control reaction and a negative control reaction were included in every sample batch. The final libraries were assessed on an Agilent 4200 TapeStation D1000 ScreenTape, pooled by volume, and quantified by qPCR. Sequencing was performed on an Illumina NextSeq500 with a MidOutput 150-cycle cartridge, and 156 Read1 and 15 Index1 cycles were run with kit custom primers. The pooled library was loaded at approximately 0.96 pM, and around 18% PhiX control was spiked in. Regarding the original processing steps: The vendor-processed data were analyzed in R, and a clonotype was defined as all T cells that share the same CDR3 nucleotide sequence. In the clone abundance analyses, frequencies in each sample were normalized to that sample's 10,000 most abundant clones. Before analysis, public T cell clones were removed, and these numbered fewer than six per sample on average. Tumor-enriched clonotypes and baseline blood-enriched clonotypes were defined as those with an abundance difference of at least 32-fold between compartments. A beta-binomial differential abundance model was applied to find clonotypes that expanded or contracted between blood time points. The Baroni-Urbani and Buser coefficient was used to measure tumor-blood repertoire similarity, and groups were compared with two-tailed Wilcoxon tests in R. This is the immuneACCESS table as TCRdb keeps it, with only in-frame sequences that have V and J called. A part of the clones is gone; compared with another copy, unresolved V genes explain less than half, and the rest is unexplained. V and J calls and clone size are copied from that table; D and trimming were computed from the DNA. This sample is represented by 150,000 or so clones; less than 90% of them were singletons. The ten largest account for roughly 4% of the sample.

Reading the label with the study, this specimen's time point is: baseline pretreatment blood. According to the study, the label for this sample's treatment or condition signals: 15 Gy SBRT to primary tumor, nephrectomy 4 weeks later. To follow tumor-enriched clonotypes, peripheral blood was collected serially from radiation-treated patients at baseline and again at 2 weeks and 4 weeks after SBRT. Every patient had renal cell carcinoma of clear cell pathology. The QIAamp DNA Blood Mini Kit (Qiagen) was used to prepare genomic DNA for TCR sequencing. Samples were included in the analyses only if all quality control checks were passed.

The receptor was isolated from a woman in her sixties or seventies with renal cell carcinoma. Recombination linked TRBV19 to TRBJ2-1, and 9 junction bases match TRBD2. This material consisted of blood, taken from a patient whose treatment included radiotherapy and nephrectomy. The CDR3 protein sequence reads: CASSILLAGTEQFF. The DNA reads TGTGCCAGTAGTATATTGCTAGCGGGGACTGAGCAGTTCTTC.